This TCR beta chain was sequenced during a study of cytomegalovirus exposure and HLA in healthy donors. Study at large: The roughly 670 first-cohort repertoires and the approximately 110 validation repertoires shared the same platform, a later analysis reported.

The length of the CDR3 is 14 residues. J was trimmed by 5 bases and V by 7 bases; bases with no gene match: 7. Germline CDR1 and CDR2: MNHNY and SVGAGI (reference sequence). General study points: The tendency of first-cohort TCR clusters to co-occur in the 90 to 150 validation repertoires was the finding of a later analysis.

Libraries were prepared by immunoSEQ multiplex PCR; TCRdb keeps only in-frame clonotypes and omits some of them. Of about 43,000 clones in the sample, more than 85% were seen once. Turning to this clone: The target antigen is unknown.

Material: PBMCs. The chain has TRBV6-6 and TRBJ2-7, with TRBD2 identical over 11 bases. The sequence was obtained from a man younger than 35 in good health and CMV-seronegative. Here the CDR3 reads CASNIAGGLHEQYF. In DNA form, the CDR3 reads TGTGCCAGCAACATAGCGGGAGGGCTACACGAGCAGTACTTC.